The entry below gives a single T cell receptor (beta chain) sequence along with its context. What it recognizes is unknown. This sample stems from a study of PD-1 blockade in classical Hodgkin lymphoma. General observations from the study: Nivolumab starters within 1 year of ASCT were excluded. When set against healthy donors, newly diagnosed patients were reported to show lower baseline TCR diversity. By C4D1 there was a significant rise in CD4+ TCR diversity but not in CD8+ TCR diversity.

Relapse after autologous stem cell transplantation occurred in every patient, and brentuximab vedotin exposure varied. The method was immunoSEQ multiplex PCR; TCRdb's version includes in-frame clones alone and lacks a portion of them. The repertoire holds about 20,000 clones, with roughly 73% as singletons. The material sequenced was peripheral blood mononuclear cells (PBMCs), taken before the second cycle of nivolumab. This receptor was obtained from a human donor with classical Hodgkin lymphoma.

CDR3 loop: CASSFQGGDEQYF. CDR3 bases: TGTGCCAGCAGCTTCCAGGGTGGCGACGAGCAGTACTTC. The chain is built from TRBV7-9 and TRBJ2-7; possibly TRBD1 for D (5 bases). Trimming removed 3 bases from V and 5 bases from J, with 11 bases in between. The CDR3 extends over 13 amino acids. CDR1 is SEHNR and CDR2 is FQNEAQ in the germline V gene (reference sequence). Complete variable domain (other parts from reference TRBV7-9 and TRBJ2-7): DTGVSQNPRHKITKRGQNVTFRCDPISEHNRLYWYRQTLGQGPEFLTYFQNEAQLEKSRLLSDRFSAERPKGSFSTLEIQRTEQGDSAMYLCASSFQGGDEQYFGPGTRLTVT.